This is a list of T cell receptor beta chains from one sample in a study of control samples from healthy donors and cancer patients. Sequenced by immunoSEQ multiplex PCR; TCRdb stores in-frame clones only, minus some. The sample lists under 100,000 clones, more than 80% occurring once. Sequencing was performed on blood. Receptor source: a woman in her twenties or thirties in good health. The CDR3 runs from the conserved cysteine through the conserved F or W. The D gene is left open where the match is weak.

d_gene | j_gene | v_gene | CDR3aa
NA | TRBJ1-5 | TRBV10-3 | CAISGEAGNSNQPQHF
NA | TRBJ2-7 | TRBV12-3/TRBV12-4 | CASSGGTTYEQYF
NA | TRBJ2-7 | TRBV19 | CASSIRTGLEQYF
TRBD2 | TRBJ2-1 | TRBV7-9 | CASSPTSGGAYEQFF
TRBD1 | TRBJ2-2 | TRBV25-1 | CASSEPLGQGANTGELFF
NA | TRBJ1-3 | TRBV21-1 | CASSKEVGGRGNTIYF
NA | TRBJ1-3 | TRBV29-1 | CSVEGVSGNTIYF
TRBD2 | TRBJ2-1 | TRBV3-1/TRBV3-2 | CASSHSGTSGTHEQFF
NA | TRBJ1-1 | TRBV7-9 | CASSVVETEAFF
NA | TRBJ1-5 | TRBV9 | CASSGEGGVQPQHF
NA | TRBJ1-1 | TRBV5-5 | CASLMAQKDTANTEAFF
NA | TRBJ2-3 | TRBV5-5 | CASSLWLTDTQYF
TRBD1 | TRBJ2-1 | TRBV9 | CASSVGQGALGGNEQFF
TRBD1 | TRBJ2-1 | TRBV19 | CASSIQGADNEQFF
TRBD1 | TRBJ2-2 | TRBV18 | CASSPPGTGAYTGELFF
NA | TRBJ1-5 | TRBV6-5 | CASRSEDQPQHF
NA | TRBJ2-7 | TRBV7-7 | CASSSGPIYEQYF
NA | TRBJ1-5 | TRBV7-9 | CASSQDYQPQHF
TRBD2 | TRBJ2-2 | TRBV6-5 | CASRVSGTGELFF
NA | TRBJ1-1 | TRBV10-3 | CAISEASGHSEAFF